This T cell receptor beta chain was profiled in a study of neurological immune-mediated disorders. As for the cDNA, it was generated by 5'RACE with 10-nucleotide random UMIs. TCRdb recomputed calls from the 5' RACE reads with MiXCR, one row per CDR3 protein. Of about 51,000 distinct CDR3 sequences listed, 16% were seen once; the top ten hold 4.4%. Unsorted libraries were prepared from 2 million PBMCs held at -80 C. Study-wide findings and caveats: Private repertoires in all groups were suggested by the finding that expanded clones across subjects shared no CDR3 amino acid sequences. HTLV-1-associated myelopathy had the most TCR clonal expansion, and multiple sclerosis had the least, less than healthy controls.

A remark on this clonotype: What it recognizes is unknown.

V shed 1 base and J shed 5 bases, with 15 bases lying between them. CDR3 size: 15 residues. This receptor was identified in a man in his 60s in good health. The rearrangement links TRBV12-3 or TRBV12-4 to TRBJ2-7, with no clear D. Sequencing used PBMCs. For the CDR3, the DNA is TGTGCCAGCAGTTTAGGGGCCGGAGATTGGGACGAGCAGTACTTC. It translates to CASSLGAGDWDEQYF.